This TCR beta chain is drawn from a study of blood T cells in healthy people across ages. Primers used in a second PCR of roughly 6 to 12 cycles were a sample-barcoded 5' primer and a J-beta primer mix. TCRdb itself ran the 5' RACE reads through MiXCR, one entry per CDR3 protein. The sample shows about 1.6 million distinct CDR3 sequences, about 35% of them seen only once. V was pared by 2 bases and J by 0 bases, with 12 bases between. The length of the CDR3 is 15 residues. Germline lookup yields CDR1 SGHKS and CDR2 YYEKEE (reference sequence). The V gene is TRBV5-5, the J gene TRBJ2-7, with no clear D. The receptor was isolated from a woman in her thirties in good health. Sequencing input: blood. CDR3 sequence (DNA): TGTGCCAGCAGCTTTTACAGCGTCAGCTCCTACGAGCAGTACTTC. It codes for CASSFYSVSSYEQYF.